This T cell receptor (beta chain) was found in a study of T cell therapy after organ transplantation. The wider study: T cells were expanded roughly 2 weeks with 30 CMV class I/II epitopes.

The time point was: 20-29 weeks after completion of therapy. Method: immunoSEQ multiplex PCR; TCRdb's copy keeps in-frame clones and lacks some. The sample gives roughly 20,000 clones, 84% of which show up once; just over 35% is in the top ten. V was shortened by 2 bases and J by 4 bases, with 3 bases between the two germline ends. The CDR3 runs to 11 residues. Looked up from germline, CDR1 is PRHDT and CDR2 is FYEKMQ (reference sequence). Turning to this clone: Its specificity is unknown.

General study results and limits: Post-therapy reconstitution appeared to include transferred and endogenous clonotypes. Concurrent antirejection and antiviral drugs remain unassessed confounders. Post-therapy CD8 clonality change correlated inversely with pretherapy clonality.

This specimen consisted of CD8+ T cells from blood, obtained after autologous CMV-specific T cell therapy. The rearrangement uses TRBV13 and TRBJ2-7; D is undetermined. The clonotype originates from a human patient who had received a solid organ transplant and had CMV disease. The T cells may come from the graft donor. CDR3 region: CASSLFYEQYF. In nucleotides, the CDR3 is TGTGCCAGCAGCTTATTTTACGAGCAGTACTTC.